This TCR beta chain was found in a study of T cells after posttransplantation cyclophosphamide. This clone has a single count. Its cognate antigen is unknown. Whole-study results and caveats: Tissue-infiltrating T cells from skin or gut overlapped little with blood T cells. Later post-transplant blood repertoires were often dominated by donor CD8+ memory clones. Recipient CMV seropositivity and CMV reactivation strongly tracked TRB clonality.

Cells defined as naive were viable CD3+CD4+ or CD3+CD8+ and CCR7+CD45RA+CD45RO-CD95-CD27+CD28+. On the day of bone marrow donation, the related graft donor provided peripheral blood. Using immunoSEQ multiplex PCR, the repertoire was profiled, and TCRdb retains in-frame clones only, with some absent. The data contain tens of thousands of clones, 91% of them singletons. J was trimmed by 5 bases and V by 6 bases; bases with no gene match: 1. The germline gives CDR1 LGHNA, CDR2 YNFKEQ. The CDR3 runs to 14 residues. The receptor was isolated from a man aged 30 to 39 in good health and a related stem cell transplant donor. The sequenced material came from naive CD4+ T cells sorted from blood. V usage is TRBV4-2 and J usage is TRBJ2-1; 13 positions match TRBD2. CDR3 nucleotides: TGTGCCAGCAGAACTAGCGGGGGGGACAATGAGCAGTTCTTC. Translation: CASRTSGGDNEQFF.